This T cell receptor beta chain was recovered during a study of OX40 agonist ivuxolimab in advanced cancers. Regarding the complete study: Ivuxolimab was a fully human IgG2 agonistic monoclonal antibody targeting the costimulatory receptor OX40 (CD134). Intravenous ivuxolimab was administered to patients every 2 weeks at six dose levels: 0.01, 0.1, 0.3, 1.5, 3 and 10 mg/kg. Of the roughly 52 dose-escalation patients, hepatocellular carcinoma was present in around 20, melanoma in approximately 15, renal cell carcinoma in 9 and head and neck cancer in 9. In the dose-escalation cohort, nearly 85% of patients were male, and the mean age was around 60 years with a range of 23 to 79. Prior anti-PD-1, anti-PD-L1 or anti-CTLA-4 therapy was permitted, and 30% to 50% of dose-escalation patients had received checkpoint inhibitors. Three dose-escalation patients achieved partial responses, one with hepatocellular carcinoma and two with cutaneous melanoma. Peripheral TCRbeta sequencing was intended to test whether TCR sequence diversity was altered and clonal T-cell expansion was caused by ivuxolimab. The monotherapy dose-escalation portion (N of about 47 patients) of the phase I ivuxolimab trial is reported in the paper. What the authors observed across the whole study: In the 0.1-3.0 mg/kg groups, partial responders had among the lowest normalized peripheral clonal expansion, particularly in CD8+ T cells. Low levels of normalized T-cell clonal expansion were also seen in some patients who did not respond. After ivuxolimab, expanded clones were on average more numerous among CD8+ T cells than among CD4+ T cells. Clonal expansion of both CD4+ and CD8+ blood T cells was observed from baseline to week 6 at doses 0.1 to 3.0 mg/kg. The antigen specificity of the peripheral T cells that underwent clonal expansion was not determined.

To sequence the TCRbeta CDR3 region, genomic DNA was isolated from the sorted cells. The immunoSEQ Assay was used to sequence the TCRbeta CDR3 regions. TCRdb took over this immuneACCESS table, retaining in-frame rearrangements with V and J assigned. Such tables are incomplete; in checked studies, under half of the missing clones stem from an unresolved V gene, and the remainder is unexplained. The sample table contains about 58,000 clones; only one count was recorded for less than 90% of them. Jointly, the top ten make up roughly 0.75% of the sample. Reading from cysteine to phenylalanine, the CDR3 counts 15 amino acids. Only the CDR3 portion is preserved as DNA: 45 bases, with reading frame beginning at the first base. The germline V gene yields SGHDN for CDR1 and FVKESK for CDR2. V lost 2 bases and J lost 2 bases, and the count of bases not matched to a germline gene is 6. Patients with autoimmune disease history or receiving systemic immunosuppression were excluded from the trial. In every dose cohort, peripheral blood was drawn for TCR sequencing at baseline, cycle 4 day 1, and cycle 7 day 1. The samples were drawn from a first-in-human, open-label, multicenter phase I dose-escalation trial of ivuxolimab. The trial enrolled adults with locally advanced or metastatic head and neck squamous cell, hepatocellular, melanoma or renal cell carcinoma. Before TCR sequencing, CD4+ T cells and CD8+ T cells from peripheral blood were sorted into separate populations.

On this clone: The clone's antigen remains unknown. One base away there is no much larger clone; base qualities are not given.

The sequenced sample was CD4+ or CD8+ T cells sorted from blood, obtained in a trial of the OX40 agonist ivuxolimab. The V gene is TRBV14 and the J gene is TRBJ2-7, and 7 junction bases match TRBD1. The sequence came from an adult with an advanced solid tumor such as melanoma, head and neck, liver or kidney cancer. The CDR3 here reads CASSQYGTVAYEQYF. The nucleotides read TGTGCCAGCAGCCAATACGGGACAGTAGCCTACGAGCAGTACTTC.